This entry features one T cell receptor beta chain sequence. This sample is drawn from a study of blood T cell repertoires in COVID-19. Measured with immunoSEQ multiplex PCR; TCRdb has only the in-frame clones, and not every one. The sample records roughly 230,000 clones, 82% being singletons. J gave up 4 bases and V 3 bases, and 4 bases lay outside the gene matches. Germline V gene data show CDR1 as LNHDA and CDR2 as SQIVND (reference sequence). The CDR3 spans 15 residues. Membership in each cohort depended on participant-reported clinical history. Cohort 3 recovered donors had two negative PCRs, clearance, or symptom resolution.

Sequencing used PBMCs or T cells enriched from blood (not recorded which). The TCR originated in an older woman who had recovered from COVID-19. V gene TRBV19 combines with J gene TRBJ2-2; TRBD2 aligns across 8 bases. CDR3 coding DNA: TGTGCCAGTAGTATGGTAGCGGGAACCACCGGGGAGCTGTTTTTT. This translates into CASSMVAGTTGELFF.